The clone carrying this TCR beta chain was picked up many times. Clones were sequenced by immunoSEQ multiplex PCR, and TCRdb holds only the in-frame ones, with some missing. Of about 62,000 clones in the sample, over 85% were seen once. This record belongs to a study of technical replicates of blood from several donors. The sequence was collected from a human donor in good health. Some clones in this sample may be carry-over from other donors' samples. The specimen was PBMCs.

The CDR3 nucleotides read TGTGCCAGCAGCCAACAATTAGCTTCCACCGGGGAGCTGTTTTTT. Translated: CASSQQLASTGELFF. The chain combines TRBV14 with TRBJ2-2, with unresolved D. CDR3 length equals 15 residues. Germline V lookup: CDR1 SGHDN, CDR2 FVKESK. Trimming pared 2 bases from V and 4 bases from J, leaving 11 bases between.